What follows describes a single T cell receptor beta chain. Per germline, CDR1 GTSNPN and CDR2 SVGIG (reference sequence). The CDR3 has 14 amino acids. V was pared by 0 bases and J by 1 base, with 3 bases of the junction left unmatched. 60 Vbeta and 13 Jbeta primers were used in PCR. Clones were sequenced by immunoSEQ multiplex PCR, and TCRdb holds only the in-frame ones, with some missing. Of about 120,000 clones in the sample, around two thirds are singletons; the top ten hold about 2%. This record belongs to a study of cytomegalovirus exposure and HLA in healthy donors. The rearrangement links TRBV30 to TRBJ2-7; 7 bases map to TRBD1. This sequence was found in a human donor in good health. Specimen: PBMCs. CDR3 in DNA: TGTGCCTGGAGTGTCCTGGGACAGTCCTACGAGCAGTACTTC. Translation gives CAWSVLGQSYEQYF.